This T cell receptor (beta chain) was retrieved from a study of T-cell reconstitution after alpha-beta-depleted transplantation in children. Broader study findings: Most T-cell counts and diversity one year after the transplant came from T cells that were newly produced. The high TCRbeta diversity at day 60 in some patients came from surviving recipient T cells and thymic progenitors. Alpha-beta T cells present about two months after transplant were reported to originate from several hundred expanded graft clones.

This clonotype was detected only a few times. What it binds is unknown. This CDR3 contains 13 residues. From germline, CDR1 is DFQATT and CDR2 SNEGSKA (reference sequence). V lost 2 bases to trimming and J lost 1 base, with 6 bases between them. Unique molecular identifiers were used to barcode this TCRbeta library. From the PCR reads, TCRdb called clonotypes with MiXCR, one entry per CDR3 protein. The repertoire holds 700,000 to 850,000 distinct CDR3 sequences, with 15% to 20% as singletons. The clonotype comes from a male patient aged 10 to 17 who had a stem cell transplant for acute lymphoblastic leukemia, so the T cells may come from the graft donor. The sequencing used PBMCs, mostly from graft donor cells, collected 360 days after TCRalphabeta/CD19-depleted stem cell transplant. V and J are TRBV20-1 and TRBJ2-1; D is uncertain. CDR3 residues: CSARSRSYNEQFF. The CDR3 DNA follows: TGCAGTGCTAGATCACGATCCTACAATGAGCAGTTCTTC.